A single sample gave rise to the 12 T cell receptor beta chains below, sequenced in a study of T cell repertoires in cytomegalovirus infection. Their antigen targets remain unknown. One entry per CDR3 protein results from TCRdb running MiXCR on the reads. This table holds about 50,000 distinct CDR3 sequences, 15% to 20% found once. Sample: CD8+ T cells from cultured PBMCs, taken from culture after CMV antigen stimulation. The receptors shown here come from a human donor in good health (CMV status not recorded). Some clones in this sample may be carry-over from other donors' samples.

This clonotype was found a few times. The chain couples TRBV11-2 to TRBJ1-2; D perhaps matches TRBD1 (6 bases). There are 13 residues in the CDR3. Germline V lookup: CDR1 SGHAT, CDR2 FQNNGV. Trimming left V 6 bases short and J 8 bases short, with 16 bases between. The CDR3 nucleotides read TGTGCCAGCAGGTCTTCGATTCAGGGGGGCTACACCTTC. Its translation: CASRSSIQGGYTF.

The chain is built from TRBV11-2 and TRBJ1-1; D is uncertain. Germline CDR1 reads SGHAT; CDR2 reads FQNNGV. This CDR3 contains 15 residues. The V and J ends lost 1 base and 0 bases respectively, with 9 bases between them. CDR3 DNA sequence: TGTGCCAGCAGCTTAGTGCGGTTTCTGAACACTGAAGCTTTCTTT. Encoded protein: CASSLVRFLNTEAFF.

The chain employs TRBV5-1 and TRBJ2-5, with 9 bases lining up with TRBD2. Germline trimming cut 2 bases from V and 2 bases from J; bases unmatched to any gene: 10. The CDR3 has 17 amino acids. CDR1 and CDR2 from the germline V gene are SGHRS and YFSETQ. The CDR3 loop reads CASSLRRAGGPQETQYF. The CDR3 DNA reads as TGCGCCAGCAGCTTAAGGAGAGCGGGGGGCCCACAAGAGACCCAGTACTTC.

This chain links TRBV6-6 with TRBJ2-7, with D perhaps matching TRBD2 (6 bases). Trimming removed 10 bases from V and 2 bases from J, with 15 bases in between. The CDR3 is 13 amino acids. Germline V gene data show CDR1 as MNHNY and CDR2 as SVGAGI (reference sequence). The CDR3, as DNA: TGTGCCACCCACGGAGGGATAACCTACGAGCAGTACTTC. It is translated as CATHGGITYEQYF.

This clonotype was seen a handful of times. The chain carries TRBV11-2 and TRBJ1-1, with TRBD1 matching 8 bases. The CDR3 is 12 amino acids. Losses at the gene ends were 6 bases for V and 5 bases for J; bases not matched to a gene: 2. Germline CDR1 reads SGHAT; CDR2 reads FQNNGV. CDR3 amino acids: CASRQGATEAFF. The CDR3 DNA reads TGTGCCAGCAGGCAGGGGGCAACTGAAGCTTTCTTT.

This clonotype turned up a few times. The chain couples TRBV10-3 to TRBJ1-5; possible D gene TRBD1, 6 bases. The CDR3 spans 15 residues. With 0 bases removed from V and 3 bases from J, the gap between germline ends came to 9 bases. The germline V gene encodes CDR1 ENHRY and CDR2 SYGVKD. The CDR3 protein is CAISESGGPNQPQHF. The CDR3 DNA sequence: TGTGCCATCAGTGAGTCAGGGGGGCCCAATCAGCCCCAGCATTTT.

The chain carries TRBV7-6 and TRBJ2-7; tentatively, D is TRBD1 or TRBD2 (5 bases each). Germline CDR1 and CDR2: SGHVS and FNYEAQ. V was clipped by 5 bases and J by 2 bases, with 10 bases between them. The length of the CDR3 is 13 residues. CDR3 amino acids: CASSRDGAYEQYF. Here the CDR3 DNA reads TGTGCCAGCAGCCGGGACGGAGCCTACGAGCAGTACTTC.

The DNA of the CDR3 is TGCGCCAGCAGCCAAGACGAGACAGGGCCGATTACAGGGGAGCAGTACTTC. Residues: CASSQDETGPITGEQYF. The genes are TRBV4-1 and TRBJ2-7; TRBD1 aligns across 7 bases. Per the germline V gene, CDR1 is MGHRA and CDR2 is YSYEKL. After removal of 0 bases from V and 7 bases from J, the junction contained 15 bases not matched to a gene. The CDR3 totals 17 residues.

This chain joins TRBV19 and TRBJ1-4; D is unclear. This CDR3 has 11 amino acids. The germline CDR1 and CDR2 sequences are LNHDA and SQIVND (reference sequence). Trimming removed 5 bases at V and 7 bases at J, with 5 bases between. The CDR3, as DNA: TGTGCCAGTAGTGCGGGTGAAAAACTGTTTTTT. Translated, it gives CASSAGEKLFF.

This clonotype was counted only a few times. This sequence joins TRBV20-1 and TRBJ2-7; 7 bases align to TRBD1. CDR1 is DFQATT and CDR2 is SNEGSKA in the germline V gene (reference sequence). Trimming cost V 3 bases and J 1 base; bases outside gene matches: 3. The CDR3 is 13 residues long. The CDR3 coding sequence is TGCAGTGCTAGTGGACAGGTATCCTACGAGCAGTACTTC. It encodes CSASGQVSYEQYF.

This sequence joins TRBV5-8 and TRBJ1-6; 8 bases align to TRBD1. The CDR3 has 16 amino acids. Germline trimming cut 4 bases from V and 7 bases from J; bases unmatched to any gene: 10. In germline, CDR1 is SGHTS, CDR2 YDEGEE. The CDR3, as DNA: TGTGCCAGCAGCAAGGACAGGGTAGGACCCAATTCACCCCTCCACTTT. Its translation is CASSKDRVGPNSPLHF. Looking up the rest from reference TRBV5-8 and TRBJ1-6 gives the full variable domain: EAGVTQSPTHLIKTRGQQATLRCSPISGHTSVYWYQQALGLGLQFLLWYDEGEERNRGNFPPRFSGRQFPNYSSELNVNALELEDSALYLCASSKDRVGPNSPLHFGNGTRLTVT.

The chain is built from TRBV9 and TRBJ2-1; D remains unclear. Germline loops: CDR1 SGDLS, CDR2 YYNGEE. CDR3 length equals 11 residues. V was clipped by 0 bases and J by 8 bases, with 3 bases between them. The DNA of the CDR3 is TGTGCCAGCAGCGTAGATGATGAGCAGTTCTTC. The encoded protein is CASSVDDEQFF.